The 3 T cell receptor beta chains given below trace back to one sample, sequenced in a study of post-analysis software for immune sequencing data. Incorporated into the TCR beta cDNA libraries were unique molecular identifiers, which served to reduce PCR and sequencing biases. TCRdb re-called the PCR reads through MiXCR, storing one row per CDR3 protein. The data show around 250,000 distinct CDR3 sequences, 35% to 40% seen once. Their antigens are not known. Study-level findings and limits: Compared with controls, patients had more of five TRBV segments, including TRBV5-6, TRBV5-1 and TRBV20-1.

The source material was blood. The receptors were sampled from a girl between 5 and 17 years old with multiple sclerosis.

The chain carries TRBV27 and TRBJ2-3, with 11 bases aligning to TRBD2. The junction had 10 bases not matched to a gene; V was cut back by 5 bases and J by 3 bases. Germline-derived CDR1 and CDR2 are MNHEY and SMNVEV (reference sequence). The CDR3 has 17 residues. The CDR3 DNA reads TGTGCCAGCAGTCTCTCACGGGCTAGCGGGGGGACAGATACGCAGTATTTT. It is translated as CASSLSRASGGTDTQYF.

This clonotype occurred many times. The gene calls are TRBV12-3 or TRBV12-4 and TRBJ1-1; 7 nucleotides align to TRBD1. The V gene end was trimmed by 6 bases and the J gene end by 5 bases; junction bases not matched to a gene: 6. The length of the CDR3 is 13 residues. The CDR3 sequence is CASRPGQSTEAFF. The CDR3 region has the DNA TGTGCCAGCAGGCCGGGACAGTCAACTGAAGCTTTCTTT.

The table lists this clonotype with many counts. CDR3 amino acids: CASSPRGPLGAFF. The CDR3 coding sequence is TGTGCCAGCAGCCCACGGGGGCCATTGGGAGCTTTCTTT. This chain joins TRBV3-1 and TRBJ1-1; TRBD1 is a possible D gene (6 bases). This CDR3 spans 13 amino acids. With 4 bases removed from V and 10 bases from J, the gap between germline ends came to 16 bases. CDR1 is LGHDT, CDR2 YNNKEL, per germline (reference sequence).